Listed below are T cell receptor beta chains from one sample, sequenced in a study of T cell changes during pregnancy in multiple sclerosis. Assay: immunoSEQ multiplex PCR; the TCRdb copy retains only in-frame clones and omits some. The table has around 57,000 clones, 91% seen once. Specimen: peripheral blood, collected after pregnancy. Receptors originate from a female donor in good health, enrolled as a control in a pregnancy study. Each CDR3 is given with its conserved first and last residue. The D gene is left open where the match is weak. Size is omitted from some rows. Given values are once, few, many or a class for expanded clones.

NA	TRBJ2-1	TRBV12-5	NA	TGTGCTAGTGGGACCCCCCAGGGTAGCTCCTACAATGAGCAGTTCTTC	CASGTPQGSSYNEQFF
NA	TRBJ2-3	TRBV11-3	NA	TGTGCCAGCAGCTTAAAAACAGGTGGGACAGATACGCAGTATTTT	CASSLKTGGTDTQYF
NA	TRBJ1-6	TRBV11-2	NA	TGTGCCAGCAGCTTATCGCGTAATTCACCCCTCCACTTT	CASSLSRNSPLHF
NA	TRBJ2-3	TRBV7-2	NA	TGTGCCAGCAGCTTAGCAAGGGGAGATACGCAGTATTTT	CASSLARGDTQYF
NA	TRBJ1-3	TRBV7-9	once	TGTGCCAGCAGCTCCGTCTCTGGAAACACCATATATTTT	CASSSVSGNTIYF
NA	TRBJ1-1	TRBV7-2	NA	TGTGCCAGCAGCTTACTTGGACAAGGGAACACTGAAGCTTTCTTT	CASSLLGQGNTEAFF
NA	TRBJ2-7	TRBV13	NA	TGTGCCAGCAGATCGAGCATGGGCAGTACCTACGAGCAGTACTTC	CASRSSMGSTYEQYF
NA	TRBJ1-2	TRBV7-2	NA	TGTGCCAGCAGCTTAGCATCAGGACGGGGGTTTAATGGCTACACCTTC	CASSLASGRGFNGYTF
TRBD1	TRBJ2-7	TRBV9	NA	TGTGCCAGCAGCGGCGAAGAGGGACAGGGCACCTACGAGCAGTACTTC	CASSGEEGQGTYEQYF
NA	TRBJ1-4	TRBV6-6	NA	TGTGCCAGCAGAGACACCGGGGTCCGTAATGAAAAACTGTTTTTT	CASRDTGVRNEKLFF
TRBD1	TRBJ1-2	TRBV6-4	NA	TGTGCCAGCATGGACAGGGCCCTTCCCCTACCAAACTATGGCTACACCTTC	CASMDRALPLPNYGYTF
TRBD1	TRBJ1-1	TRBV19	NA	TGTGCCAGTAGGGGACAGGGATTGGGGAACACTGAAGCTTTCTTT	CASRGQGLGNTEAFF
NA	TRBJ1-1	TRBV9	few	TGTGCCAGCAGCCCACATGGGAACACTGAAGCTTTCTTT	CASSPHGNTEAFF
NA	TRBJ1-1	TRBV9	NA	TGTGCCAGCAGCGTCGACTTGAACACTGAAGCTTTCTTT	CASSVDLNTEAFF
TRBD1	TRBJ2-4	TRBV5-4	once	TGTGCCAGCAGCCTAGGGGACAGGGTGGTGGACATTCAGTACTTC	CASSLGDRVVDIQYF
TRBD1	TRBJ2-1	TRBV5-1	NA	TGCGCCAGCAGCCCAACCAACAGGGGACCCATCGATGAGCAGTTCTTC	CASSPTNRGPIDEQFF
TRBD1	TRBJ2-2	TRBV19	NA	TGTGCCAGTATGGGACAGGGGGCCACCGGGGAGCTGTTTTTT	CASMGQGATGELFF
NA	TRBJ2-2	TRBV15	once	TGTGCCACCTTACAGGACACCGGGGAGCTGTTTTTT	CATLQDTGELFF
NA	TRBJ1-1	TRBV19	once	TGTGCCAGTAGCCAGGGTGTGAGGACTGAAGCTTTCTTT	CASSQGVRTEAFF
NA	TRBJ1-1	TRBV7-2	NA	TGTGCCAGCAGCTCCCTAATGGGAGCGAACACTGAAGCTTTCTTT	CASSSLMGANTEAFF
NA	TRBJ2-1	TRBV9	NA	TGTGCCAGCAGCCCGCCGCGGGGGCATGAGCAGTTCTTC	CASSPPRGHEQFF
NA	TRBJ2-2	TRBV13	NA	TGTGCCAGCAGACGAAGATGGGGGGGCCGATACACCGGGGAGCTGTTTTTT	CASRRRWGGRYTGELFF
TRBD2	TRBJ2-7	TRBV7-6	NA	TGTGCCAGCAGCGCCGGGACTAGCGGTTACGAGCAGTACTTC	CASSAGTSGYEQYF
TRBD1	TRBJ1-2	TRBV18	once	TGTGCCAGCTCACCGGAATTCCAGACAGGGGGCGCGTATGGCTACACCTTC	CASSPEFQTGGAYGYTF
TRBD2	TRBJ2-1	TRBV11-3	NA	TGTGCCAGCAGCTTAGCCCTAGCGGGGGGGAACAATGAGCAGTTCTTC	CASSLALAGGNNEQFF
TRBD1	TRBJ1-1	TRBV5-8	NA	TGTGCCAGCAGCCCCCGGACAGGGGGTGTAAACACTGAAGCTTTCTTT	CASSPRTGGVNTEAFF
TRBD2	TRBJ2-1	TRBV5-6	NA	TGTGCCAGCAGCGCCCGGCTAGCGGAATTATCCTTGGAGCAGTTCTTC	CASSARLAELSLEQFF
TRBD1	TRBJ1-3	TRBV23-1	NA	TGCGCCAGCAGTCAACTTCGGACAGGGAGTGGAAACACCATATATTTT	CASSQLRTGSGNTIYF
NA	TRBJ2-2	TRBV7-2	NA	TGTGCCAGCAGCTGGAGCCGAACCCCCGGGGAGCTGTTTTTT	CASSWSRTPGELFF
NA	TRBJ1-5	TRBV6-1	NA	TGTGCCAGCAGCCGAGGGCCGCAGCCCCAGCATTTT	CASSRGPQPQHF
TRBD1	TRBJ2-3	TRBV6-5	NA	TGTGCCAGCAGGAATCGGGACAGCCGCACAGATACGCAGTATTTT	CASRNRDSRTDTQYF
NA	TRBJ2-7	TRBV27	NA	TGTGCCAGCAGACCTTCCGGGACAACCTACGAGCAGTACTTC	CASRPSGTTYEQYF
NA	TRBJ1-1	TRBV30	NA	TGTGCCTGGACTGTGGGCGTGGGGAACACTGAAGCTTTCTTT	CAWTVGVGNTEAFF
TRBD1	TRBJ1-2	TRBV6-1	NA	TGTGCCAGCAGTGGGGACAGGGGAGACTATGGCTACACCTTC	CASSGDRGDYGYTF
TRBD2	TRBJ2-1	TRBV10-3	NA	TGTGCCATCAGTCTAGCGGGGGGGCAGGAAAATGAGCAGTTCTTC	CAISLAGGQENEQFF
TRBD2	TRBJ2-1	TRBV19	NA	TGTGCCAGTAGTATAGTCGCTAGCGGGGGGGCGGTTGAGCAGTTCTTC	CASSIVASGGAVEQFF
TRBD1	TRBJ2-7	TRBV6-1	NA	TGTGCCAGCACCTATGAGACAGGGGGCTACGAGCAGTACTTC	CASTYETGGYEQYF
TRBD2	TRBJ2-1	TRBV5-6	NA	TGTGCCAGCAGCTCCCTTGCGGGGGGGCGCAATGAGCAGTTCTTC	CASSSLAGGRNEQFF
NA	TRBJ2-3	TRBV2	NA	TGTGCCAGCGATTTCTGGGCCTCCGGCACAGATACGCAGTATTTT	CASDFWASGTDTQYF
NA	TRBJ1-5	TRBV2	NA	TGTGCCAGCAGTGAAGGCGCAGGGCGCGGCAATCAGCCCCAGCATTTT	CASSEGAGRGNQPQHF
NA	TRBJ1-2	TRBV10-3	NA	TGTGCCATCAGTGAAGGCAGGACTAACTATGGCTACACCTTC	CAISEGRTNYGYTF
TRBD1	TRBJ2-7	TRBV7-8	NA	TGTGCCAGCAGCTCTGGACAGGGTACCTACGAGCAGTACTTC	CASSSGQGTYEQYF
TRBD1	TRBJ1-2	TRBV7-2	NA	TGTGCCAGCAGCCCGACAGGGGGACAAGGAGATGGCTACACCTTC	CASSPTGGQGDGYTF
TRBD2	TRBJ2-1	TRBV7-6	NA	TGTGCCAGCAGCTTACGACCCCGCGGGGGGGACAATGAGCAGTTCTTC	CASSLRPRGGDNEQFF
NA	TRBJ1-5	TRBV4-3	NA	TGCGCCAGCAGCCAAGATCTTCAGGAACTCCAGCCCCAGCATTTT	CASSQDLQELQPQHF
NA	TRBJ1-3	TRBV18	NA	TGTGCCAGCTCACCTCAGGGGAAGACTAAAGCTGGAAACACCATATATTTT	CASSPQGKTKAGNTIYF
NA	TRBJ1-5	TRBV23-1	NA	TGCGCCAGCAGTAGACAGAATCAGCCCCAGCATTTT	CASSRQNQPQHF
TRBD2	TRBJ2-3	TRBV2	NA	TGTGCCAGCAGTGCACCCGGGACTAGCGGGGTGGGCGCAGATACGCAGTATTTT	CASSAPGTSGVGADTQYF
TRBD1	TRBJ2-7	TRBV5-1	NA	TGCGCCAGCAGCCGACAGGGGGACTACGAGCAGTACTTC	CASSRQGDYEQYF
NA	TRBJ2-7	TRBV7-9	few	TGTGCCAGCAGCTTTTCCAGTAAAAGTTACGAGCAGTACTTC	CASSFSSKSYEQYF
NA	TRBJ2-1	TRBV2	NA	TGTGCCAGCAGTGAACCAGGGTATATCAATGAGCAGTTCTTC	CASSEPGYINEQFF
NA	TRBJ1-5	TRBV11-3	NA	TGTGCCAGCAGCGACCCGTTGCGGGGCCATAGCAATCAGCCCCAGCATTTT	CASSDPLRGHSNQPQHF